The 14 T cell receptor beta chains presented below share a single source sample, sequenced in a study of sequential checkpoint blockade in melanoma. The repertoire was sequenced with immunoSEQ multiplex PCR; TCRdb's copy has only in-frame clones and lacks some. The sample holds approximately 29,000 clones, approximately 86% seen once. Treatment of the sample: randomized to nivolumab then ipilimumab (arm A) or the reverse (arm B). Sequences were derived from CD8+ T cells sorted from blood (inferred from file names), sampled from a patient given nivolumab and ipilimumab in sequence. The receptor set was obtained from a human donor with melanoma.

This chain joins TRBV29-1 and TRBJ2-4, with TRBD2 as a possible D gene (5 bases). The CDR3 runs to 13 residues. In germline, CDR1 is SQVTM, CDR2 ANQGSEA. Trimming took off 6 bases at V and 3 bases at J, with 12 bases between the two ends. CDR3 residues: CSVTSGGKNIQYF. CDR3 in DNA: TGCAGCGTCACATCCGGAGGCAAAAACATTCAGTACTTC.

The chain joins TRBV27 to TRBJ2-3, with D uncertain. V lost 0 bases and J 2 bases, leaving 9 bases between the germline ends. The CDR3 totals 15 residues. Germline V lookup: CDR1 MNHEY, CDR2 SMNVEV (reference sequence). This chain's CDR3 is CASSLSNSYTDTQYF. The CDR3 nucleotides read TGTGCCAGCAGTTTATCGAACAGTTACACAGATACGCAGTATTTT.

The chain recombines TRBV28 with TRBJ2-7; perhaps TRBD2 as D (6 bases). V lost 7 bases, J lost 2 bases, and 21 bases lay in between. Germline V gene lookup returns CDR1 MDHEN and CDR2 SYDVKM. The CDR3 runs to 16 residues. The CDR3 reads CASIPVRGSGAYEQYF. Here the CDR3 DNA reads TGTGCCAGCATCCCCGTTCGGGGGTCGGGGGCCTACGAGCAGTACTTC.

The rearrangement links TRBV28 to TRBJ2-1; tentative D call: TRBD2 (5 bases). Trimming shortened V by 8 bases and J by 7 bases, and 21 bases separated the two germline ends. The V gene's germline CDR1 is MDHEN and CDR2 SYDVKM. The CDR3 has 15 amino acids. CDR3 in amino acids: CASGPRAGWINEQFF. Here the CDR3 DNA reads TGTGCCAGCGGCCCCCGGGCGGGTTGGATTAATGAGCAGTTCTTC.

The chain recombines TRBV11-2 with TRBJ2-1, with D unclear. V was shortened by 2 bases and J by 10 bases, with 6 bases between the two germline ends. Germline assignment: CDR1 SGHAT and CDR2 FQNNGV. The CDR3 has 11 residues. CDR3 bases: TGTGCCAGCAGCTTAATCGAGGAGCAGTTCTTC. Translating it yields CASSLIEEQFF.

The chain has TRBV7-7 and TRBJ2-5; 14 bases agree with TRBD2. Germline V gene sequence: CDR1 SSHAT, CDR2 FNYEAQ (reference sequence). The CDR3 is made up of 18 amino acids. The V segment lost 5 bases and the J segment 1 base; nucleotides outside the gene matches: 9. CDR3 in DNA: TGTGCCAGCAGCCCCGGGACTAGCGGGGGACAATCCCAAGAGACCCAGTACTTC. This translates into CASSPGTSGGQSQETQYF.

This chain connects TRBV2 to TRBJ2-3, with D possibly TRBD2 on 5 matching bases. CDR1 and CDR2 from the germline V gene are SNHLY and FYNNEI. The CDR3 loop spans 14 amino acids. V was clipped by 8 bases and J by 0 bases, with 12 bases between them. As DNA, the CDR3 is TGTGCCAGCGGAGGACTCCAAAGCACAGATACGCAGTATTTT. This gives the protein CASGGLQSTDTQYF.

The chain has TRBV5-4 and TRBJ2-1; 8 nucleotides align to TRBD2. The CDR3 is 15 residues long. Germline V gene lookup returns CDR1 SGHNT and CDR2 YYREEE (reference sequence). V dropped 5 bases and J dropped 4; count of bases not matched to a gene: 8. This CDR3 reads CASRDSGLGYNEQFF. CDR3 coding DNA: TGTGCCAGCAGAGACTCGGGACTAGGTTACAATGAGCAGTTCTTC.

The chain couples TRBV27 to TRBJ2-7; TRBD1 matches at 7 bases. CDR1 and CDR2 (germline): MNHEY, SMNVEV (reference sequence). This CDR3 is built from 14 residues. The V and J ends lost 2 bases and 3 bases, in that order; junction bases with no gene match: 4. The CDR3 here is CASSLAPGGYEQYF. CDR3 sequence (DNA): TGTGCCAGCAGTTTAGCCCCAGGGGGCTACGAGCAGTACTTC.

This clone was seen a handful of times. The chain carries TRBV27 and TRBJ2-7; D is unclear. This CDR3 comprises 11 residues. Germline V gene sequence: CDR1 MNHEY, CDR2 SMNVEV (reference sequence). Deletions cut 5 bases from V and 4 bases from J, with 6 bases between. CDR3 in amino acids: CASSHQYEQYF. The CDR3 coding sequence is TGTGCCAGCAGTCATCAGTACGAGCAGTACTTC.

The genes are TRBV7-2 and TRBJ2-7; D remains ambiguous. The CDR3 is made up of 12 amino acids. Germline-derived CDR1 and CDR2 are SGHTA and FQGNSA. Trimming left V 4 bases short and J 2 bases short, with 6 bases between. The CDR3 nucleotides read TGTGCCAGCAGCTCTAGAGCCTACGAGCAGTACTTC. This encodes CASSSRAYEQYF.

This clone is deemed medium-sized (0.01 to 0.1%). The gene calls are TRBV28 and TRBJ2-1; D remains unclear. With 3 bases removed from V and 7 bases from J, the gap between germline ends came to 10 bases. Germline CDR1 is MDHEN and CDR2 is SYDVKM. The CDR3 has 13 residues. This CDR3 is CASSFWVRNEQFF. The CDR3 bases are TGTGCCAGCAGTTTCTGGGTGAGGAATGAGCAGTTCTTC.

CDR3 sequence: CASSLYVGTSGGSAFF. Written as DNA, the CDR3 is TGTGCCAGCAGCTTATATGTGGGGACCTCAGGGGGGTCAGCTTTCTTT. The chain recombines TRBV7-8 with TRBJ1-1, with 7 bases lining up with TRBD1. CDR3 size: 16 residues. The germline CDR1 and CDR2 sequences are SGHVS and FQNEAQ. Unmatched junction bases numbered 16, after V lost 2 bases and J lost 10 bases.

The CDR3 DNA sequence: TGTGCCAGCAGTTTATTTGGACAGCCATACGAGCAGTACTTC. The encoded protein is CASSLFGQPYEQYF. The rearrangement uses TRBV28 and TRBJ2-7; weak D call: TRBD1 (6 bases). This CDR3 region has 14 residues. Trimming took 1 base from V and 4 from J, leaving 11 bases between them. The germline V gene has CDR1 MDHEN and CDR2 SYDVKM.